This T cell receptor (beta chain) appears in the sequencing data of a study of tumor-infiltrating lymphocytes in primary liver carcinoma. Study-level information: Ages ranged from 30 to 69, with HCC or mixed HCC-cholangiocarcinoma.

Unsorted whole blood supplied the blood RNA, and germline DNA was isolated too. Four milliliters of peripheral blood were gathered ahead of the operation. As regards this clonotype: The CDR3 does not close with the conserved phenylalanine or tryptophan, likely indicating a read error.

This CDR3 comprises 14 residues. Germline lookup yields CDR1 SGHNT and CDR2 YENEEA. From around 0.5 ug of total RNA, TCR beta-specific cDNA was reverse-transcribed using a constant-region primer. Three nested multiplex PCR rounds, a slightly modified ARM-PCR, produced the libraries for TCR beta. It was with TRBV1-TRBV30 forward primers and a C-beta reverse primer that the first two PCR rounds were run, at about 10 cycles each. TCRdb re-called the multiplex PCR reads with MiXCR, one entry per CDR3 protein. The table has 150,000 to 200,000 distinct CDR3 sequences, around three fifths seen once. Material: peripheral blood. The receptor comes from a woman aged 60 to 75 with primary liver carcinoma and hepatitis B virus infection. The chain combines TRBV11-3 with TRBJ1-1, with D possibly matching TRBD1 (5 bases). CDR3 nucleotide sequence: TGTGCCACCAGCCAGGGCGGCTTGAACACTGAAGCTTTCTCT. This encodes CATSQGGLNTEAFS.